The table lists the clone carrying this T cell receptor beta chain with a few counts. With 0 bases clipped from V and 3 bases from J, the junction kept 8 bases outside the gene matches. Germline CDR1 and CDR2: LGHNA and YNFKEQ. The CDR3 consists of 16 residues. The data originate from a study of T-cell reconstitution after alpha-beta-depleted transplantation in children. The TCRbeta library incorporated unique molecular identifiers. TCRdb fed the PCR reads into MiXCR, producing one record per CDR3 protein. The profile covers around 440,000 distinct CDR3 sequences, with 15% to 20% appearing a single time and around 30% taken by the ten largest.

The chain combines TRBV4-2 with TRBJ2-7; 7 nucleotides align to TRBD2. The input for sequencing was PBMCs, mostly from graft donor cells, taken 360 days after TCRalphabeta/CD19-depleted stem cell transplant. This clonotype was sampled from a boy in the first two years of life who had a stem cell transplant for Wiskott-Aldrich syndrome, so the T cells may come from the graft donor. The CDR3 protein is CASSQDSGGIHYEQYF. Written as DNA, the CDR3 is TGTGCCAGCAGCCAAGATTCCGGGGGGATACACTACGAGCAGTACTTC.